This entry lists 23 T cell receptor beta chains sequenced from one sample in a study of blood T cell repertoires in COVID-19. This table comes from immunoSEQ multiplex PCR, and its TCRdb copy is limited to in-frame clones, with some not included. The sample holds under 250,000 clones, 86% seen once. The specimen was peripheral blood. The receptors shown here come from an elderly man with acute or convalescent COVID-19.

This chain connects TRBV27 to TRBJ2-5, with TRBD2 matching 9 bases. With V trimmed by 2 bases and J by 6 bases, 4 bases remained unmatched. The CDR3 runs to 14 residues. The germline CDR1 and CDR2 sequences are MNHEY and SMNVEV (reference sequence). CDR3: CASSLKREAKTQYF. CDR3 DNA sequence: TGTGCCAGCAGTTTAAAGCGGGAGGCGAAGACCCAGTACTTC.

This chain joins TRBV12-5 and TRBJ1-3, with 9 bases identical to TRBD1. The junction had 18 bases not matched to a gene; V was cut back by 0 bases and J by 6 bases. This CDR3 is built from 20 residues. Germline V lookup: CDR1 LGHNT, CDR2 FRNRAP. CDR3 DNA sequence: TGTGCTAGTGGTTTGGTACCGGGACAGGGAATTGATCGTAATGAAAACACCATATATTTT. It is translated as CASGLVPGQGIDRNENTIYF.

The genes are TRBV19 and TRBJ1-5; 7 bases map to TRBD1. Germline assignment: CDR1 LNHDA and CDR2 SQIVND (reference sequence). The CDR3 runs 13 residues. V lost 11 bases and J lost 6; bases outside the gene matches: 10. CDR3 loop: CAVSTGTAQPQHF. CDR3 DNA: TGTGCCGTCTCGACAGGGACAGCTCAGCCCCAGCATTTT.

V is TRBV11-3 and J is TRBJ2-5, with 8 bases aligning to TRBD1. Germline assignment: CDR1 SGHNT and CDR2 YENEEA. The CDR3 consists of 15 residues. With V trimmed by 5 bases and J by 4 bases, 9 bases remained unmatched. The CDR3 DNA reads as TGTGCCAGCAGCGAAAGGACAGGGCGGGGAGAGACCCAGTACTTC. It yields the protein CASSERTGRGETQYF.

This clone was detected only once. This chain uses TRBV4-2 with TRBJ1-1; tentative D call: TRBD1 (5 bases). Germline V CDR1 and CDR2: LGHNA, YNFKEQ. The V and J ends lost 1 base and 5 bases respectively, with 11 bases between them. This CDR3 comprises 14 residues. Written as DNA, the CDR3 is TGTGCCAGCAGCCAAGTGGAAGGGGAAACTGAAGCTTTCTTT. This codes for CASSQVEGETEAFF.

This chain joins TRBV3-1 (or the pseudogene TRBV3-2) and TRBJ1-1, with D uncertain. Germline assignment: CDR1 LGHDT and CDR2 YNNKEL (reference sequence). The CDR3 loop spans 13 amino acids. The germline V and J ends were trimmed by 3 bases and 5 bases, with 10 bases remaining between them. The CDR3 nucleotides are TGTGCCAGCAGCCAGCTGACTAGGACTGAAGCTTTCTTT. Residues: CASSQLTRTEAFF.

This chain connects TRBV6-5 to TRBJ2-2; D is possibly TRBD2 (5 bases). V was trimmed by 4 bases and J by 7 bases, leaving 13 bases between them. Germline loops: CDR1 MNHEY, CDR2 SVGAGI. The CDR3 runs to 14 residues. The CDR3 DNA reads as TGTGCCAGCAGTTCGGGGTTGACGGGCGGGGAGCTGTTTTTT. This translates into CASSSGLTGGELFF.

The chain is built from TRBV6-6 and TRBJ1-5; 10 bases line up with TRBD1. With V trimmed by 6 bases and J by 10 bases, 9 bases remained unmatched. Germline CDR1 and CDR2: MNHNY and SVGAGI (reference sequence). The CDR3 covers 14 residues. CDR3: CASSPGTGVLPQHF. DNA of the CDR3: TGTGCCAGCAGCCCGGGGACAGGGGTTCTCCCCCAGCATTTT.

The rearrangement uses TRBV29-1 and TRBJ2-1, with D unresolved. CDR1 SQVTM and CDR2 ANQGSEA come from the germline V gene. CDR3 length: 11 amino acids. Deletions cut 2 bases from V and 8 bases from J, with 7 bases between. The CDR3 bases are TGCAGCGTTGAACAGGTCCATGAGCAGTTCTTC. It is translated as CSVEQVHEQFF.

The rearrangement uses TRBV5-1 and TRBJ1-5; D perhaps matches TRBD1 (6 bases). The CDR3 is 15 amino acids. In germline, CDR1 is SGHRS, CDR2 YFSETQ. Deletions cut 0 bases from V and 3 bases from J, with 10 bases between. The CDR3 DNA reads TGCGCCAGCAGCTTGGGCAGGGGAGACAATCAGCCCCAGCATTTT. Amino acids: CASSLGRGDNQPQHF.

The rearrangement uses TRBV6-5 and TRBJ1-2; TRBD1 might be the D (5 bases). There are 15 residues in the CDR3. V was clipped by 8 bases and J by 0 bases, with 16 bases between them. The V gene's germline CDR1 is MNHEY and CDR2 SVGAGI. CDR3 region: CASEEGFSANYGYTF. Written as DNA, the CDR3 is TGTGCCAGCGAGGAGGGGTTCTCAGCTAACTATGGCTACACCTTC.

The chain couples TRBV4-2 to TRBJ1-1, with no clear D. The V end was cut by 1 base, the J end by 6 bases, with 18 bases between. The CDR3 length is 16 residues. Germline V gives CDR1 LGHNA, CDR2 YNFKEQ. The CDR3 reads CASSQGRALAESEAFF. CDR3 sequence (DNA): TGTGCCAGCAGCCAAGGGAGGGCTCTAGCGGAGTCTGAAGCTTTCTTT.

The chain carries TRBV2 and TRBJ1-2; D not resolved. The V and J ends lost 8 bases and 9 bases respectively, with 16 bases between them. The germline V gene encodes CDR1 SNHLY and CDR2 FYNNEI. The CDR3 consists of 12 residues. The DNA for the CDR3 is TGTGCCAGCCAGGAGGACTTCCCGAGCTACACCTTC. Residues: CASQEDFPSYTF.

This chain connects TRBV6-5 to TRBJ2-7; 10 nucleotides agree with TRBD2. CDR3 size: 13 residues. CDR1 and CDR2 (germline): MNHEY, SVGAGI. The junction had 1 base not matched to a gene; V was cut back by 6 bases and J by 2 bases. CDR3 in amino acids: CASRTSGAYEQYF. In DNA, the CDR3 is TGTGCCAGCAGAACTAGCGGGGCCTACGAGCAGTACTTC.

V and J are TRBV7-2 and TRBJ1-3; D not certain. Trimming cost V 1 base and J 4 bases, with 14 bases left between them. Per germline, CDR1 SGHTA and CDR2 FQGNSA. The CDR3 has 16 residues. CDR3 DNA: TGTGCCAGCAGCTTAGGCGGGCGCGGTTTGGGAAACACCATATATTTT. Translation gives CASSLGGRGLGNTIYF.

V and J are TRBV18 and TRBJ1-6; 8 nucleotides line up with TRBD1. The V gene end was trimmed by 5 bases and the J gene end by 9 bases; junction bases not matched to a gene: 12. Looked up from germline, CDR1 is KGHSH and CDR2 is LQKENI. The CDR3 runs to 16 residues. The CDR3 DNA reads TGTGCCAGCTCATCACTACAGGGGGACCGAGCTTCACCCCTCCACTTT. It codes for CASSSLQGDRASPLHF.

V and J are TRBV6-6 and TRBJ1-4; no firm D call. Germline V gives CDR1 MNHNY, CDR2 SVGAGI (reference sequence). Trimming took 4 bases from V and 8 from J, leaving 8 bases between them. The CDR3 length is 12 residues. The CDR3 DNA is TGTGCCAGCAGTTTCCGAGGGGAAAAACTGTTTTTT. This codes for CASSFRGEKLFF.

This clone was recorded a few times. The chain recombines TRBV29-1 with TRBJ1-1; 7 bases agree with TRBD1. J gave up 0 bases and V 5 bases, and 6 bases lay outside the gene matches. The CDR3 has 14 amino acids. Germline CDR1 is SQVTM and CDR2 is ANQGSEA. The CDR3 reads CSVHAGTVNTEAFF. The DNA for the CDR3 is TGCAGCGTTCACGCTGGGACAGTGAACACTGAAGCTTTCTTT.

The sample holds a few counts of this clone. The CDR3 region is CASSLAQGSEAFF. CDR3 coding DNA: TGTGCCAGCAGTTTAGCCCAGGGGAGTGAAGCTTTCTTT. This sequence joins TRBV12-3 or TRBV12-4 and TRBJ1-1; D might be TRBD1 (6 bases). The CDR3 consists of 13 residues. Trimming removed 0 bases at V and 7 bases at J, with 9 bases between.

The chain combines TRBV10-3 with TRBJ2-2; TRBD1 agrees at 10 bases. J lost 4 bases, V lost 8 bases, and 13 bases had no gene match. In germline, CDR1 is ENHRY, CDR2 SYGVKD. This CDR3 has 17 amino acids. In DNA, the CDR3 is TGTGCCATCCCGAAGAGGACAGGGGGGTCGGGCACCGGGGAGCTGTTTTTT. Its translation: CAIPKRTGGSGTGELFF.

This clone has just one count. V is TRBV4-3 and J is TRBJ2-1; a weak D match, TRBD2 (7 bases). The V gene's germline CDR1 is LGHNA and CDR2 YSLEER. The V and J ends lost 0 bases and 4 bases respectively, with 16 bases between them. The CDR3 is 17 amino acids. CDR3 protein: CASSQDMGRGPYNEQFF. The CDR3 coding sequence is TGCGCCAGCAGCCAAGATATGGGGCGGGGGCCTTACAATGAGCAGTTCTTC.

CDR3 nucleotides: TGCGCCAGCAGACCGACGGCGGGAGGGCCTGAGACCCAGTACTTC. It is translated as CASRPTAGGPETQYF. This chain links TRBV5-1 with TRBJ2-5; 9 bases are shared with TRBD2. V gave up 5 bases and J gave up 5 bases; unmatched junction bases: 10. Per germline, CDR1 SGHRS and CDR2 YFSETQ. The CDR3 is 15 amino acids.

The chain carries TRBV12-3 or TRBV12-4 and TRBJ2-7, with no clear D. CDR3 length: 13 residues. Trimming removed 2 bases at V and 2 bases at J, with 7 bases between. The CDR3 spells CASSLFETYEQYF. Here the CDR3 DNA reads TGTGCCAGCAGTTTATTCGAGACCTACGAGCAGTACTTC.